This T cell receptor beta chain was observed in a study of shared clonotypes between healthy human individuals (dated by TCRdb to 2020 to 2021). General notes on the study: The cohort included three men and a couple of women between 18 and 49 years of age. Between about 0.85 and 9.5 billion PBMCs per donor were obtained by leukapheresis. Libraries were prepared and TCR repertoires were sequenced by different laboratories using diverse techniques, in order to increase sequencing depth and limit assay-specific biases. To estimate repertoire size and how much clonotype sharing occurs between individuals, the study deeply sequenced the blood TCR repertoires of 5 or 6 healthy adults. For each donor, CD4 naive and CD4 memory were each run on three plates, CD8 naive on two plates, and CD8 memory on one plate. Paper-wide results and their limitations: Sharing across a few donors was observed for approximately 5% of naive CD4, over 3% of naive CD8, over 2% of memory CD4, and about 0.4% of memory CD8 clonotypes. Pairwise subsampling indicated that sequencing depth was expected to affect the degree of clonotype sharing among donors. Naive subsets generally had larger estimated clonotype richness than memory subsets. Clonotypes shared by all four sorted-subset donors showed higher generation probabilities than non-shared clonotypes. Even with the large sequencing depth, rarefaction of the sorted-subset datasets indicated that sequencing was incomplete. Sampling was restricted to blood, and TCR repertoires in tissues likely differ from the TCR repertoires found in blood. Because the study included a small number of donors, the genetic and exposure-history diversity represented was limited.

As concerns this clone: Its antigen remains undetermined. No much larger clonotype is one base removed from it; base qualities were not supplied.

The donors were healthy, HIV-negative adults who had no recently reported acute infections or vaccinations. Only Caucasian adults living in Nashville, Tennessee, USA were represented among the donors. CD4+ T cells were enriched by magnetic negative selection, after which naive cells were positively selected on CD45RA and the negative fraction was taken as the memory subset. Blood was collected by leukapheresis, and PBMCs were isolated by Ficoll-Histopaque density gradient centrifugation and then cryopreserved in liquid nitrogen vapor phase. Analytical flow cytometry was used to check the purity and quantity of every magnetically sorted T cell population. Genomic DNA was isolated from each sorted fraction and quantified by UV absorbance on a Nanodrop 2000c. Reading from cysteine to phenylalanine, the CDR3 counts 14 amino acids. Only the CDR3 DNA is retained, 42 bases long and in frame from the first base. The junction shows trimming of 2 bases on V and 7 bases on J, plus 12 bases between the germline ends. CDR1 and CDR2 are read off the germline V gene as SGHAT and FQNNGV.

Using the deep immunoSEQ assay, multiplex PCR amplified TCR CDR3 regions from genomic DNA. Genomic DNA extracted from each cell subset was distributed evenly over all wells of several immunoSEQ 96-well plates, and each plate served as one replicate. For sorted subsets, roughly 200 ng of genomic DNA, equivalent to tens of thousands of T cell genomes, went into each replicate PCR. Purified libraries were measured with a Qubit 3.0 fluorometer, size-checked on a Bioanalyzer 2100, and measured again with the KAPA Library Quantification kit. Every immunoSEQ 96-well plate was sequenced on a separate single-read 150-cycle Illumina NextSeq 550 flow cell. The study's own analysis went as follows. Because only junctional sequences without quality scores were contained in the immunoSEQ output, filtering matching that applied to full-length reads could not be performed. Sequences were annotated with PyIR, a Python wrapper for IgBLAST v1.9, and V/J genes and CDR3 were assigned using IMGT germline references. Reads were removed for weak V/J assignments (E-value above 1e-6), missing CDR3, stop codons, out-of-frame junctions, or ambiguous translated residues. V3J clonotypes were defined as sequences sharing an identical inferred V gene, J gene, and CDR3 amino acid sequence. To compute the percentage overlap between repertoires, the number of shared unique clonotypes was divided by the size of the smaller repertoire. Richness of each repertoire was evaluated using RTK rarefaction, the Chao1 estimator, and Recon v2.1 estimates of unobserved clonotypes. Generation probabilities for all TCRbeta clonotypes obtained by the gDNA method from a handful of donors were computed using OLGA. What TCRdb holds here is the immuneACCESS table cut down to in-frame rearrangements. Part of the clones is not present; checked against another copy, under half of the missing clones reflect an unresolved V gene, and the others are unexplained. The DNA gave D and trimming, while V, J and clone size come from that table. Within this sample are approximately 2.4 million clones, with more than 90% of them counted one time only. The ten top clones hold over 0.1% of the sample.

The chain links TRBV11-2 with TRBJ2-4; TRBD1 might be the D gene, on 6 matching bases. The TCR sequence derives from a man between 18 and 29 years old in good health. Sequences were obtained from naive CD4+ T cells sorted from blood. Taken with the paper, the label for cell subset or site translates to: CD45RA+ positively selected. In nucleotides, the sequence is TGTGCCAGCAGCTTAAGCACAGGGCCCAACATTCAGTACTTC. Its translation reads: CASSLSTGPNIQYF.